The 9 T cell receptor beta chains given below trace back to one sample, sequenced in a study of T-cell memory formation after mild COVID-19. MiXCR, applied by TCRdb to the 5' RACE reads, yields one record per CDR3 protein. The sample lists 200,000 or so distinct CDR3 sequences, 16% occurring once. The sample consisted of PBMCs or a T cell subset sorted from them (not recorded which). The receptors originated from an adult woman who had mild COVID-19 (a few samples of this study predate the infection). Cell type and time point are not known.

V is TRBV12-3 or TRBV12-4 and J is TRBJ2-3, with 7 bases matching TRBD2. The ends lost 8 bases at V and 3 bases at J; junction bases unmatched: 5. The CDR3 runs to 13 residues. The CDR3 nucleotides read TGTGCCAGCGTGTCTAGCGGAACAGATACGCAGTATTTT. It is translated as CASVSSGTDTQYF.

At least ten counts were recorded for this clonotype. The chain uses TRBV7-2 and TRBJ2-7; 10 nucleotides agree with TRBD2. The V segment lost 3 bases and the J segment 1 base; nucleotides outside the gene matches: 3. The CDR3 loop spans 15 amino acids. Germline loops: CDR1 SGHTA, CDR2 FQGNSA. CDR3 region: CASSFSGGKSYEQYF. In DNA, the CDR3 is TGTGCCAGCAGCTTTAGCGGGGGGAAATCCTACGAGCAGTACTTC.

This clonotype showed up just a few times. The V and J genes are TRBV2 and TRBJ2-7; D uncertain. Germline CDR1 reads SNHLY; CDR2 reads FYNNEI. The germline V and J ends were trimmed by 11 bases and 2 bases, with 13 bases remaining between them. The CDR3 extends over 12 amino acids. The CDR3 DNA sequence: TGTGCCTTCAAAACATACACCTACGAGCAGTACTTC. Amino acid sequence: CAFKTYTYEQYF.

This clonotype has more than one count but fewer than ten. This chain links TRBV12-3 or TRBV12-4 with TRBJ2-5; TRBD2 agrees at 9 bases. The CDR3 extends over 16 amino acids. Trimming removed 2 bases from V and 5 bases from J; junction bases left unmatched: 9. CDR3 DNA sequence: TGTGCCAGCAGTTTATGGGGCGGGGGGGCCGTGGAGACCCAGTACTTC. Protein: CASSLWGGGAVETQYF.

Here the CDR3 reads CASIGGYEQFF. The CDR3 DNA is TGTGCCAGCATAGGTGGGTATGAGCAGTTCTTC. The chain recombines TRBV6-4 with TRBJ2-1; D gene uncertain. CDR3 size: 11 residues. V lost 7 bases and J lost 8, with 9 bases in between. Per germline, CDR1 MRHNA and CDR2 SNTAGT.

The table lists this clonotype with a few counts. The chain employs TRBV24-1 and TRBJ1-5; no reliable D call. Germline V gives CDR1 KGHDR, CDR2 SFDVKD. Trimming shortened V by 1 base and J by 2 bases, and 5 bases separated the two germline ends. The CDR3 runs 14 residues. CDR3 region: CATSDFAGNQPQHF. The CDR3 bases are TGTGCCACCAGTGATTTCGCTGGCAATCAGCCCCAGCATTTT.

The V gene is TRBV5-1, the J gene TRBJ1-6; maybe TRBD1 (6 bases). Deletions cut 6 bases from V and 11 bases from J, with 18 bases between. The CDR3 length is 14 residues. Germline V CDR1 and CDR2: SGHRS, YFSETQ. As DNA, the CDR3 is TGCGCCAGCAAACCCGGCCAGGGGTCGACACCCCTCCACTTT. Encoded protein: CASKPGQGSTPLHF.

This sequence joins TRBV5-1 and TRBJ1-5; D is unclear. The V gene's germline CDR1 is SGHRS and CDR2 YFSETQ. This CDR3 comprises 13 residues. Trimming pared 3 bases from V and 7 bases from J, leaving 11 bases between. Here the CDR3 reads CASSWERNQPQHF. CDR3 bases: TGCGCCAGCAGCTGGGAGAGAAACCAGCCCCAGCATTTT. Combining the CDR3 with reference TRBV5-1 and TRBJ1-5 gives the whole variable domain KAGVTQTPRYLIKTRGQQVTLSCSPISGHRSVSWYQQTPGQGLQFLFEYFSETQRNKGNFPGRFSGRQFSNSRSEMNVSTLELGDSALYLCASSWERNQPQHFGDGTRLSIL.

This clonotype was detected many times. The J gene is TRBJ2-5, the V gene TRBV5-1; D perhaps matches TRBD1 (6 bases). Per the germline V gene, CDR1 is SGHRS and CDR2 is YFSETQ. CDR3 length: 14 residues. V lost 0 bases, J lost 3 bases, and 9 bases lay in between. CDR3 DNA: TGCGCCAGCAGCTTGGCTGGGACAAAAGAGACCCAGTACTTC. Translated: CASSLAGTKETQYF.